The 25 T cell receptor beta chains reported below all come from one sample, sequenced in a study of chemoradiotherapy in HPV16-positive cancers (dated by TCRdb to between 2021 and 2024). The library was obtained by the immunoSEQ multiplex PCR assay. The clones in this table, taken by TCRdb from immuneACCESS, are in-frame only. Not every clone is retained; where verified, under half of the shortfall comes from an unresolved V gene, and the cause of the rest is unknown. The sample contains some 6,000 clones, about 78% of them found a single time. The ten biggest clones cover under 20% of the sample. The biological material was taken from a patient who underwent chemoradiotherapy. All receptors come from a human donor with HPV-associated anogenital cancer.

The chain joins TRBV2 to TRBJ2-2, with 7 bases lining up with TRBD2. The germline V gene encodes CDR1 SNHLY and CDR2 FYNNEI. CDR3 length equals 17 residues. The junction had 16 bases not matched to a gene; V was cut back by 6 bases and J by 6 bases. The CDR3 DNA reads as TGTGCCAGCAGCCCTCGGGAGGCGGCCCCCTCCGCCGGGGAGCTGTTTTTT. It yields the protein CASSPREAAPSAGELFF.

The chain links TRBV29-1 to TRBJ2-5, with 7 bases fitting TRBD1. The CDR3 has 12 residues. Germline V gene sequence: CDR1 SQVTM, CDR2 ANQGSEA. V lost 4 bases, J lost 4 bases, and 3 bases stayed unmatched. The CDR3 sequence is CSVGQGRETQYF. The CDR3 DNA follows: TGCAGCGTTGGACAGGGCCGAGAGACCCAGTACTTC. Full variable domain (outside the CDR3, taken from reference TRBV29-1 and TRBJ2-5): SAVISQKPSRDICQRGTSLTIQCQVDSQVTMMFWYRQQPGQSLTLIATANQGSEATYESGFVIDKFPISRPNLTFSTLTVSNMSPEDSSIYLCSVGQGRETQYFGPGTRLLVL.

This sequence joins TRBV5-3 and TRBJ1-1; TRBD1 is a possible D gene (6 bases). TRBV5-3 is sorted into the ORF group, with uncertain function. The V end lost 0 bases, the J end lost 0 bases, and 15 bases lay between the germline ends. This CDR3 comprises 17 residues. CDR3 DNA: TGTGCCAGAAGCTTGGAGGGGAGGGGGGCCGTGAACACTGAAGCTTTCTTT. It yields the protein CARSLEGRGAVNTEAFF.

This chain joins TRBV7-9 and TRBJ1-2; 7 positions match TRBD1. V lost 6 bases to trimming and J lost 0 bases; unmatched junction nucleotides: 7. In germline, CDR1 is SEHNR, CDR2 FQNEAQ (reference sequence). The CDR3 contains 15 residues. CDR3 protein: CASSQQGLTNYGYTF. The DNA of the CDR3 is TGTGCCAGCAGTCAACAGGGGCTAACTAACTATGGCTACACCTTC.

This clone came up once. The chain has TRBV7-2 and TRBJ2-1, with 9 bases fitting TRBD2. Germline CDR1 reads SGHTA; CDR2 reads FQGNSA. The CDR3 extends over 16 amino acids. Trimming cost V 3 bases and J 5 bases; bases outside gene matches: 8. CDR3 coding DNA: TGTGCCAGCAGCTTTGGCGGGGGGGCCTCGAACAATGAGCAGTTCTTC. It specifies CASSFGGGASNNEQFF.

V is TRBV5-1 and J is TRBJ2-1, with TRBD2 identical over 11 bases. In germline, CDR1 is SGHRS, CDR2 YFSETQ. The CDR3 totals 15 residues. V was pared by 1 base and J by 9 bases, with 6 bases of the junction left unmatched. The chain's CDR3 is CASSLTSGSGIEQFF. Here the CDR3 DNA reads TGCGCCAGCAGCTTGACTAGCGGGAGTGGTATTGAGCAGTTCTTC.

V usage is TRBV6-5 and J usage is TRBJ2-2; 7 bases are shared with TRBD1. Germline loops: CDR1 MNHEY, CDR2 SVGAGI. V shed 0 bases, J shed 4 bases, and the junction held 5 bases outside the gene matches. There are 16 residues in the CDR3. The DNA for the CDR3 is TGTGCCAGCAGTTACTCGGGACAGTCAGGCACCGGGGAGCTGTTTTTT. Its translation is CASSYSGQSGTGELFF.

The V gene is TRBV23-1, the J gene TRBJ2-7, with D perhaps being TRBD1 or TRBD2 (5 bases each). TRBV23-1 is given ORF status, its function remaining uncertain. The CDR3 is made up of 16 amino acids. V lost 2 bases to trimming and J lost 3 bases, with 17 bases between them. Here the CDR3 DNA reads TGCGCCAGCAGTCAAGCTCCGGGGCCGACCCACTACGAGCAGTACTTC. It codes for CASSQAPGPTHYEQYF.

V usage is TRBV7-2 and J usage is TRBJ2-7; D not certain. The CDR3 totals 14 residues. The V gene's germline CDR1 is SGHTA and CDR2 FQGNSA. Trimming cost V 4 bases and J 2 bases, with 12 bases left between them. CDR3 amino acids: CASSSSIVTYEQYF. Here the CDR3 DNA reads TGTGCCAGCAGCTCTTCAATAGTTACCTACGAGCAGTACTTC.

The DNA of the CDR3 is TGTGCCAGCAGCCCGAGGACTAGCGGGGGGGTCTTGCAGTTCTTC. This translates into CASSPRTSGGVLQFF. The gene calls are TRBV5-6 and TRBJ2-1; 15 bases align to TRBD2. The CDR3 contains 15 residues. With 4 bases clipped from V and 12 bases from J, the junction kept 8 bases outside the gene matches. CDR1 and CDR2 from the germline V gene are SGHDT and YYEEEE.

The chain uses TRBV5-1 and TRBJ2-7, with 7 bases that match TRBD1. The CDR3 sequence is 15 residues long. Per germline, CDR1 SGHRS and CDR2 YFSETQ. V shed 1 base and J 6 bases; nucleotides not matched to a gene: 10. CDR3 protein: CASSLTDRVEAEQYF. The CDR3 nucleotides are TGCGCCAGCAGCTTGACCGACAGGGTAGAGGCCGAGCAGTACTTC.

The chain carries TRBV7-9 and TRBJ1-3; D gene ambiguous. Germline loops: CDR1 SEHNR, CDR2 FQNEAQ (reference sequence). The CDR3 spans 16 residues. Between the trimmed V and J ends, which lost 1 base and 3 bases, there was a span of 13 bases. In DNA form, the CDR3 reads TGTGCCAGCAGCTTAGTCTTGAGAACAGTTGGAAACACCATATATTTT. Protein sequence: CASSLVLRTVGNTIYF.

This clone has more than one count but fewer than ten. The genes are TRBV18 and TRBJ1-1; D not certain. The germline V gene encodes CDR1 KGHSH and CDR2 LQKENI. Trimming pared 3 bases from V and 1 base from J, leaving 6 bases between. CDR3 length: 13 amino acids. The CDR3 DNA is TGTGCCAGCTCACCTAGGGCGAACACTGAAGCTTTCTTT. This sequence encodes CASSPRANTEAFF.

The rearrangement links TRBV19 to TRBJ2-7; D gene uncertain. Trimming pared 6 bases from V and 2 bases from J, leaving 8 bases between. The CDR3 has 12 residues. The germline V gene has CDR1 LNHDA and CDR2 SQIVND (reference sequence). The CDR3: CASSWGTYEQYF. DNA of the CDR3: TGTGCCAGTAGCTGGGGAACCTACGAGCAGTACTTC.

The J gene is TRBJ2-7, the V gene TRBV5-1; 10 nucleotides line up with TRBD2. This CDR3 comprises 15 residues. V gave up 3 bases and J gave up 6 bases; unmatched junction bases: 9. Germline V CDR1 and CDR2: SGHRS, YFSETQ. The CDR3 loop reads CASSYAAGGLAEQYF. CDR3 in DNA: TGCGCCAGCAGCTACGCAGCGGGGGGGCTCGCCGAGCAGTACTTC.

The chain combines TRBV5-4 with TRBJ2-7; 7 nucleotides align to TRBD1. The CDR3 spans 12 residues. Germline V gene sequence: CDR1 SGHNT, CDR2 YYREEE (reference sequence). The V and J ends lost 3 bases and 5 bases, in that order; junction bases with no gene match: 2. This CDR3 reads CASSWDSNEQYF. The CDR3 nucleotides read TGTGCCAGCAGCTGGGACAGTAACGAGCAGTACTTC.

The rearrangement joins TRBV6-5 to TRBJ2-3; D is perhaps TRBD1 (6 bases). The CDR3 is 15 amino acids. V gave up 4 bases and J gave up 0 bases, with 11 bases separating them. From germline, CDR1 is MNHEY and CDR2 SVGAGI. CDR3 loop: CASSSLQGSTDTQYF. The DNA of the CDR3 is TGTGCCAGCAGTTCACTTCAGGGGAGCACAGATACGCAGTATTTT.

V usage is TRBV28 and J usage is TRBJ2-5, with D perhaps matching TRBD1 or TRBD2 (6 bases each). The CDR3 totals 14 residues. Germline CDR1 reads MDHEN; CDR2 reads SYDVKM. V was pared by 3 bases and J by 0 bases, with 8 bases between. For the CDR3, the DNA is TGTGCCAGCAGTTTCGGGGGCTACCAAGAGACCCAGTACTTC. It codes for CASSFGGYQETQYF.

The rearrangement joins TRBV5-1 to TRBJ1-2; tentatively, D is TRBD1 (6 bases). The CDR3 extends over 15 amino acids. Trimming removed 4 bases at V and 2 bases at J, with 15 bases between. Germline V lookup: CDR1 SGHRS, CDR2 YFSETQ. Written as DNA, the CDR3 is TGCGCCAGCAGCCTGGGGGAACAGGGAAACTATGGCTACACCTTC. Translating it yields CASSLGEQGNYGYTF.

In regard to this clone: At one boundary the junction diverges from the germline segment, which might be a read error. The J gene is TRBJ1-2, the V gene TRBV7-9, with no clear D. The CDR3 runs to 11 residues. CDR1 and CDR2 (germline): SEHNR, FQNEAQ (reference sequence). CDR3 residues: CASSRAEGMKF. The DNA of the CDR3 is TGTGCCAGCAGCCGGGCGGAGGGTATGAAGTTC.

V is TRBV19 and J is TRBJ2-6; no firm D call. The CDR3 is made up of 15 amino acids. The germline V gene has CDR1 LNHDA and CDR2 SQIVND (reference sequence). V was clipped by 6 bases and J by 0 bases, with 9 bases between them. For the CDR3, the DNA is TGTGCCAGTAGGACGGGTAGCTCTGGGGCCAACGTCCTGACTTTC. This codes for CASRTGSSGANVLTF.

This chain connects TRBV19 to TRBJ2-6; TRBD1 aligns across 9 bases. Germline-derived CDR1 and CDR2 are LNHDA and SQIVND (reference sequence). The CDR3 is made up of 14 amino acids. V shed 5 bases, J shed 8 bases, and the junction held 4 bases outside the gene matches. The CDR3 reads CASSPGQGTNVLTF. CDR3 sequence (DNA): TGTGCCAGTAGTCCAGGACAGGGGACCAACGTCCTGACTTTC.

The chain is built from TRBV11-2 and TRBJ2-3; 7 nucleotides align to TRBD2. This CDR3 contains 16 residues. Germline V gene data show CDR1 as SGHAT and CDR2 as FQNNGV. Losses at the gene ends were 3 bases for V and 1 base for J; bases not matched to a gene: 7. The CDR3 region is CASSFHERGGTDTQYF. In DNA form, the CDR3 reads TGTGCCAGCAGCTTCCACGAACGGGGGGGCACAGATACGCAGTATTTT.

CDR3: CASSITGGRFDEQYF. Written as DNA, the CDR3 is TGTGCCAGTAGTATAACAGGGGGCCGTTTCGACGAGCAGTACTTC. The chain is built from TRBV19 and TRBJ2-7; TRBD1 agrees at 9 bases. The V gene's germline CDR1 is LNHDA and CDR2 SQIVND (reference sequence). The CDR3 length is 15 residues. The V gene end was trimmed by 2 bases and the J gene end by 5 bases; junction bases not matched to a gene: 7.

CDR3 residues: CASSDGSSYEQYF. The DNA of the CDR3 is TGTGCCAGCAGCGACGGGAGCTCCTACGAGCAGTACTTC. The gene calls are TRBV11-3 and TRBJ2-7; maybe TRBD2 (6 bases). CDR1 is SGHNT, CDR2 YENEEA, per germline. The CDR3 is 13 amino acids. The germline V and J ends were trimmed by 5 bases and 0 bases, with 8 bases remaining between them.